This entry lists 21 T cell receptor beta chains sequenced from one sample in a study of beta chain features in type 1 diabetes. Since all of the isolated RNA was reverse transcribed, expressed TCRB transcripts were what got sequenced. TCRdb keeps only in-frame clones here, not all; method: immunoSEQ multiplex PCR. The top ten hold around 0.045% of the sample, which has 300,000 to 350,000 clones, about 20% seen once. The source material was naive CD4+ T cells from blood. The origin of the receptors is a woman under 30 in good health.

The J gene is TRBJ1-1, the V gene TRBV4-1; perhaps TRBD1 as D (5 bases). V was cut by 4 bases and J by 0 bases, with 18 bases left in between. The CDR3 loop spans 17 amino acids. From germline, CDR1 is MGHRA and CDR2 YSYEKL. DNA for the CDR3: TGCGCCAGCAGCCCGTCCCGAGCGGGGCCAGTGAACACTGAAGCTTTCTTT. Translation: CASSPSRAGPVNTEAFF.

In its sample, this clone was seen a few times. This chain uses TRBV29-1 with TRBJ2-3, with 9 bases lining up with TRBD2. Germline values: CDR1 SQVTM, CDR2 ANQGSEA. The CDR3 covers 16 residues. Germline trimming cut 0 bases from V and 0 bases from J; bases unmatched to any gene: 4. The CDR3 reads CSVEDRLAGSTDTQYF. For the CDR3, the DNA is TGCAGCGTTGAAGATCGGCTAGCGGGAAGCACAGATACGCAGTATTTT.

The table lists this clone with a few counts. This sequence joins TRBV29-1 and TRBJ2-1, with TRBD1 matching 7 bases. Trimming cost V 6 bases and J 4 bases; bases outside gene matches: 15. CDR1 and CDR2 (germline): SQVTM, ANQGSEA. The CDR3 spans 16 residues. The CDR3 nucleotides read TGCAGCGTCAAAAAAATAACAGGGGTGGGGTACAATGAGCAGTTCTTC. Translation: CSVKKITGVGYNEQFF.

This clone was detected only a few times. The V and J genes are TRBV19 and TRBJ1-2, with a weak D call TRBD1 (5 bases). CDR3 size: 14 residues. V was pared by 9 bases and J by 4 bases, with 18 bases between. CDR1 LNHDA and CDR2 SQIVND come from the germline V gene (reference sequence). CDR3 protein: CASLHLRGSYGYTF. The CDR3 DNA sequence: TGTGCCAGCCTTCATCTAAGGGGCTCCTATGGCTACACCTTC.

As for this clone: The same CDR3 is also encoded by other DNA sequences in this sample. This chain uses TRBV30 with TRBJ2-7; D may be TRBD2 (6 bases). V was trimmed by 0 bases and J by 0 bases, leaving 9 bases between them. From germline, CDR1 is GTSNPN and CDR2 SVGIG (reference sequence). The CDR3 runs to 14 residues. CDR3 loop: CAWSVRRDSYEQYF. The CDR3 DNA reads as TGTGCCTGGAGTGTACGGCGGGACTCCTACGAGCAGTACTTC.

CDR3 bases: TGTGCCAGCAGCACTGCATTCCTCGGCACTGAAGCTTTCTTT. Its protein is CASSTAFLGTEAFF. The J gene is TRBJ1-1, the V gene TRBV11-1, with D unresolved. V lost 5 bases and J lost 4, with 14 bases in between. The CDR3 contains 14 residues. The germline V gene has CDR1 SGHAT and CDR2 FQDESV (reference sequence).

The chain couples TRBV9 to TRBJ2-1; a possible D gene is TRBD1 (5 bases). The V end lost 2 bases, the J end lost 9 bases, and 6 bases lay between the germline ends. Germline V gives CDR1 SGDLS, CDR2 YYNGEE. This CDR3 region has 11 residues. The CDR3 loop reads CASSVQGEQFF. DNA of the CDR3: TGTGCCAGCAGCGTTCAGGGTGAGCAGTTCTTC. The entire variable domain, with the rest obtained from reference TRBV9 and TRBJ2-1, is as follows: DSGVTQTPKHLITATGQRVTLRCSPRSGDLSVYWYQQSLDQGLQFLIQYYNGEERAKGNILERFSAQQFPDLHSELNLSSLELGDSALYFCASSVQGEQFFGPGTRLTVL.

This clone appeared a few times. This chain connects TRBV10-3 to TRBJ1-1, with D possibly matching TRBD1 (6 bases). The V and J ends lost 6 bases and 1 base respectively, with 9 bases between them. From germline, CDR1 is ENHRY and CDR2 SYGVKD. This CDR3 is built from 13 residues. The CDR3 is CAISPDRNTEAFF. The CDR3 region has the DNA TGTGCCATCAGCCCGGACAGGAACACTGAAGCTTTCTTT.

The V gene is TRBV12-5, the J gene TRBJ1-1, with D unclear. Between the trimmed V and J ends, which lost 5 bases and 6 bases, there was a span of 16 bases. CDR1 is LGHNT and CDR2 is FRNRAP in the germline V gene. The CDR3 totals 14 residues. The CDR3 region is CASGAINPLAEAFF. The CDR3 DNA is TGTGCTAGTGGTGCTATAAATCCGTTGGCTGAAGCTTTCTTT.

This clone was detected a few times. The DNA of the CDR3 is TGTGCCAGCAGTCAGGGGCCCTATAGCAATCAGCCCCAGCATTTT. Protein: CASSQGPYSNQPQHF. This rearrangement joins TRBV2 to TRBJ1-5; perhaps TRBD1 as D (6 bases). Germline CDR1 reads SNHLY; CDR2 reads FYNNEI. CDR3 length equals 15 residues. Trimming took 5 bases from V and 0 from J, leaving 11 bases between them. Looking up the rest from reference TRBV2 and TRBJ1-5 gives the full variable domain: EPEVTQTPSHQVTQMGQEVILRCVPISNHLYFYWYRQILGQKVEFLVSFYNNEISEKSEIFDDQFSVERPDGSNFTLKIRSTKLEDSAMYFCASSQGPYSNQPQHFGDGTRLSIL.

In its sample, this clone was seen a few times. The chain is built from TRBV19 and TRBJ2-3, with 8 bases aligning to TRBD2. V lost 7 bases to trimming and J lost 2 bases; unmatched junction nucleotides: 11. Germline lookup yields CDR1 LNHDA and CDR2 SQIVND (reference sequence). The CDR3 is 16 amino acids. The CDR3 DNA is TGTGCCAGTACCGAGAAGCGGGGGACATTCACAGATACGCAGTATTTT. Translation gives CASTEKRGTFTDTQYF.

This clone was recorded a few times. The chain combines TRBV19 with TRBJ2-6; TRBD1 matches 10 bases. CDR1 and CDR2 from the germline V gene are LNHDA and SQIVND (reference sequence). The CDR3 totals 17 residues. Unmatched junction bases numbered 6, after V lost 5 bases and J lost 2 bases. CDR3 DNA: TGTGCCAGTAGTGTGGGACAGGGGAACGCTGGGGCCAACGTCCTGACTTTC. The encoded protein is CASSVGQGNAGANVLTF.

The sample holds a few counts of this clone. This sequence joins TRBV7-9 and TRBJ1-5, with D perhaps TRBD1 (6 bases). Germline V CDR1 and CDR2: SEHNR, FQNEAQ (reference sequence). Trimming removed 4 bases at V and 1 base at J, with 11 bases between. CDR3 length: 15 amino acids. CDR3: CASSSNRDSNQPQHF. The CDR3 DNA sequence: TGTGCCAGCAGCTCCAACAGGGACAGCAATCAGCCCCAGCATTTT.

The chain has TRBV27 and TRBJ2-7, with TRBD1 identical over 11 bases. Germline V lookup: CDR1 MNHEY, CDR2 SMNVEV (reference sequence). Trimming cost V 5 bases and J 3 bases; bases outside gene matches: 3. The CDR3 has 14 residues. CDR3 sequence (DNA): TGTGCCAGCAGTCCCGGGACAGGGGGCTACGAGCAGTACTTC. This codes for CASSPGTGGYEQYF.

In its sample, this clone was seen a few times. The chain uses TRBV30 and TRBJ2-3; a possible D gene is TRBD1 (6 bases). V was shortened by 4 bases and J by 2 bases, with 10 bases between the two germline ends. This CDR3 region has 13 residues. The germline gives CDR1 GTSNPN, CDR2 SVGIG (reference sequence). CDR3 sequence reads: CAWNRDITDTQYF. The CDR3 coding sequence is TGTGCCTGGAACAGGGACATCACAGATACGCAGTATTTT.

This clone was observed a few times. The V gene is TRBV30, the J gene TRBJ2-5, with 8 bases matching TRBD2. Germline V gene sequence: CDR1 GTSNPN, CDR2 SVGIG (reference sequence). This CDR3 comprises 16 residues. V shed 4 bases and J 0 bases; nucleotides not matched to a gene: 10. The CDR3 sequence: CAWTGLAGLHQETQYF. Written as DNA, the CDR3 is TGTGCCTGGACGGGCTTAGCGGGGCTACACCAAGAGACCCAGTACTTC.

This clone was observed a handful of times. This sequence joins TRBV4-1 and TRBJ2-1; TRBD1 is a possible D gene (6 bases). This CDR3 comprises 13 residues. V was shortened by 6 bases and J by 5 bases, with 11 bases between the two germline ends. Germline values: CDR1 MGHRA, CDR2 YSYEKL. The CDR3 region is CASRGARDNEQFF. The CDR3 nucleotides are TGCGCCAGCAGGGGGGCCCGCGACAATGAGCAGTTCTTC.

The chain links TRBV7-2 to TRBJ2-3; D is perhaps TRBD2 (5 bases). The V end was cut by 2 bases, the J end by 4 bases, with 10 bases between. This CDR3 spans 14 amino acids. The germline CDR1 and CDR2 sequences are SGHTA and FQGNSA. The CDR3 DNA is TGTGCCAGCAGCTTAAGCGGATTACCAGATACGCAGTATTTT. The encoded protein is CASSLSGLPDTQYF.

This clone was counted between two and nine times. CDR3 sequence (DNA): TGCGCCAGCAGCCAGGTCATCCATTGGACAGACGGTGGCTACACCTTC. Amino acids: CASSQVIHWTDGGYTF. This rearrangement joins TRBV4-1 to TRBJ1-2; possibly TRBD1 for D (6 bases). Germline V gives CDR1 MGHRA, CDR2 YSYEKL. Trimming cost V 3 bases and J 7 bases, with 21 bases left between them. The CDR3 has 16 residues.

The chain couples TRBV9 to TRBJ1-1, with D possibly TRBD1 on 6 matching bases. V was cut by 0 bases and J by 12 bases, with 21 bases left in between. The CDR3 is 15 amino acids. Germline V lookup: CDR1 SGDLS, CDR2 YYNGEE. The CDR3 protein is CASSVGTLNSGGTFF. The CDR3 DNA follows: TGTGCCAGCAGCGTAGGCACCCTTAACAGCGGGGGCACTTTCTTT.

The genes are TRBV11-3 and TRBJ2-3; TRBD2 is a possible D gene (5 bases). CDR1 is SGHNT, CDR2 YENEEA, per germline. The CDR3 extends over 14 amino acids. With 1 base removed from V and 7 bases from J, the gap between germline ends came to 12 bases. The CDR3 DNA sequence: TGTGCCAGCAGCTTAGCGGGGTATAGGAATACGCAGTATTTT. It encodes CASSLAGYRNTQYF. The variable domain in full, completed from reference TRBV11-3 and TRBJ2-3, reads EAGVVQSPRYKIIEKKQPVAFWCNPISGHNTLYWYLQNLGQGPELLIRYENEEAVDDSQLPKDRFSAERLKGVDSTLKIQPAELGDSAVYLCASSLAGYRNTQYFGPGTRLTVL.